This T cell receptor (beta chain) comes out of a study of early stage breast cancer tumors (dated by TCRdb to the late 2010s). Concerning the study at large: Of the approximately 15 invasive breast tumors, more than 9 were found to be estrogen receptor-positive, progesterone receptor-positive and HER2-negative. Of the roughly twelve ER+/PR+/HER2- tumors, eight were classified as invasive ductal carcinomas and four as invasive lobular carcinomas. The average read coverage per sample was approximately 9.8-fold. Across all samples, 2 million to 3 million templates representing approximately 1,000,000 unique clonotypes were detected.

The full study reports these points: Repertoires from blood resembled normal breast more closely than tumor, and using blood as a reference for each tissue separated tumor from normal in 14 of 16 patients. About 2.7-fold higher T cell density and higher clonality were observed in tumors than in adjacent normal breast tissue. Chain pairing and functional markers such as CD4, CD8 and FOXP3 were not captured by bulk genomic DNA sequencing of unsorted cells. Enriched TCRB sequences shared across patients were found to be mostly commonly generated sequences that were unlikely to play an important role in the tumor microenvironment. Because the cohort was small, analysis by tumor subtype was not possible.

Two independent genomic DNA replicates were amplified for each sample, with around 0.5 ug used for blood and about 1.5 ug for tumor or normal breast. TCRB sequencing of genomic DNA was carried out with the ImmunoSeq Intro kit according to the manufacturer's instructions. Multiplex PCR ran roughly 34 cycles with proprietary primers and spike-in control sequences for absolute quantification. Single-end 150-bp reads were used to sequence an 87-bp fragment covering the CDR3 and the flanking V and J genes. Each lane of an Illumina MiSeq running version 3.0 chemistry carried seven multiplexed samples, with two replicates apiece. As for how the authors treated the data: The vendor's proprietary pipeline processed the raw data and merged both replicates into a single result for each sample. A clonotype was defined as productive rearrangements that share the same V-gene family, CDR3 amino acid sequence and J-gene segment. To compute clonality, the normalized Shannon entropy (Pielou evenness) of TCRB abundances was subtracted from 1. T cell density was estimated by dividing total templates by the number of input cells inferred from the DNA input amount. Total repertoire diversity and clonality were estimated with Recon using default parameters. Tumor-enriched clonotypes were defined as having over 0.1% abundance in tumor and at least 32-fold higher abundance than in normal breast. Sourced from immuneACCESS, this table was stored by TCRdb with only in-frame sequences that have V and J called. A share of the clones is absent; for the studies checked, an unresolved V gene accounts for under half, and the remainder has no known explanation. V and J calls and clone size come straight from that table; D and trimming were deduced from the DNA. For this sample the table gives tens of thousands of clones, of which approximately 72% were detected only once. The ten biggest clones cover approximately 33% of the sample.

For this clone: Its antigen has not been determined. No much larger clone exists at a distance of one base, and base qualities are not known.

The study profiled bulk TCR beta-chain repertoires in matched peripheral blood, tumor and adjacent normal breast tissue taken from about 15 patients with early-stage breast cancer. Before surgery, roughly 5-10 mL of whole blood was collected in EDTA tubes and processed within 2 hours. Ficoll-Paque centrifugation in SepMate-50 tubes was used to isolate peripheral blood mononuclear cells. For storage in liquid nitrogen, PBMCs were cryopreserved as aliquots of about 1.9 to 4 million cells in approximately 90% FBS with around 10% DMSO. The Qiagen AllPrep DNA/RNA Mini kit was used for genomic DNA extraction. The CDR3 runs 16 residues from the cysteine to the phenylalanine. CDR3 DNA is the only sequence kept; it has 48 bases, read in frame from the first base. According to the germline V gene (reference sequence), CDR1 reads SGHKS and CDR2 reads YYEKEE. V ends up 4 bases short and J 2 bases short, with an unmatched junction base count of 9.

In this chain, TRBV5-5 is recombined with TRBJ2-3; TRBD1 fits 8 bases in the junction. The material sequenced was blood. This TCR derives from a person aged 50-59 years with breast cancer. The bases are TGTGCCAGCAGCCCGGACAGGGTCGGGATCACAGATACGCAGTATTTT. Its translation reads: CASSPDRVGITDTQYF.